The next 13 T cell receptor beta chains were all read from a single sample in a study of blood T cell repertoires in COVID-19 (dated by TCRdb to 2018 to 2021). Library prep was done by the immunoSEQ multiplex PCR assay. TCRdb re-hosts the immuneACCESS table, in-frame sequences only. Its copies lack some clones; in the studies checked, an unresolved V gene accounts for under half of them, and the cause for the rest is not known. Within this sample are 200,000 to 300,000 clones, with around nine tenths of them counted one time only. The ten largest clones add up to roughly 4.9% of the sample. The sequenced sample was peripheral blood. Receptors were obtained from an older woman with COVID-19, enrolled during active disease.

CDR3 region: CASSPTGTGYNSPLHF. In DNA form, the CDR3 reads TGTGCCAGCAGCCCAACCGGGACAGGGTATAATTCACCCCTCCACTTT. The chain recombines TRBV7-9 with TRBJ1-6; 9 nucleotides agree with TRBD1. Looked up from germline, CDR1 is SEHNR and CDR2 is FQNEAQ (reference sequence). The CDR3 length is 16 residues. The ends lost 5 bases at V and 4 bases at J; junction bases unmatched: 6.

V usage is TRBV7-9 and J usage is TRBJ1-2; possible D gene TRBD1, 6 bases. V lost 5 bases, J lost 4 bases, and 11 bases lay in between. Per germline, CDR1 SEHNR and CDR2 FQNEAQ (reference sequence). The CDR3 extends over 13 amino acids. Written as DNA, the CDR3 is TGTGCCAGCAGCCTCACAGGGAGCTATGGCTACACCTTC. Protein sequence: CASSLTGSYGYTF.

This clone has a handful of counts. The chain employs TRBV6-4 and TRBJ2-1, with 12 bases matching TRBD2. J gave up 7 bases and V 4 bases, and 5 bases lay outside the gene matches. Germline V gene sequence: CDR1 MRHNA, CDR2 SNTAGT. The CDR3 contains 15 residues. The CDR3 loop is CASSGLAGEVNEQFF. CDR3 coding DNA: TGTGCCAGCAGTGGACTAGCGGGAGAGGTTAATGAGCAGTTCTTC.

This clone was observed a few times. The genes are TRBV19 and TRBJ1-1; TRBD1 matches at 7 bases. The CDR3 runs 14 residues. The germline V gene encodes CDR1 LNHDA and CDR2 SQIVND (reference sequence). V was pared by 9 bases and J by 1 base, with 8 bases of the junction left unmatched. The CDR3: CASSLGQQNTEAFF. The CDR3, as DNA: TGTGCCAGCAGTTTGGGACAGCAGAACACTGAAGCTTTCTTT.

The V call is TRBV28, the J call TRBJ1-6, with D perhaps TRBD1 (6 bases). V was cut by 4 bases and J by 11 bases, with 21 bases left in between. CDR1 is MDHEN and CDR2 is SYDVKM in the germline V gene. The CDR3 has 16 residues. CDR3 bases: TGTGCCAGCAGTTGGGAGTGGAGGGGGGGAAGGACACCCCTCCACTTT. It translates to CASSWEWRGGRTPLHF.

This clone was detected only a few times. The V gene is TRBV5-1, the J gene TRBJ1-5, with 10 bases matching TRBD1. The germline V gene encodes CDR1 SGHRS and CDR2 YFSETQ. V gave up 3 bases and J gave up 7 bases; unmatched junction bases: 7. CDR3 length: 15 amino acids. As DNA, the CDR3 is TGCGCCAGCAGCTATGGGACAGGGGACGGGCAGCCCCAGCATTTT. Translating gives CASSYGTGDGQPQHF.

V gene TRBV6-2 or TRBV6-3 combines with J gene TRBJ2-7; D not resolved. V was pared by 6 bases and J by 3 bases, with 9 bases between. In germline, CDR1 is MNHEY, CDR2 SVGEGT. CDR3 length: 12 amino acids. CDR3 residues: CASSLLLYEQYF. In DNA form, the CDR3 reads TGTGCCAGCAGCCTACTCCTCTACGAGCAGTACTTC.

The chain links TRBV7-3 to TRBJ2-1; 12 bases line up with TRBD2. Germline loops: CDR1 SGHTA, CDR2 FQGTGA. The CDR3 has 16 amino acids. Trimming removed 5 bases from V and 5 bases from J; junction bases left unmatched: 7. The CDR3 reads CASSILAGGYDNEQFF. CDR3 DNA sequence: TGTGCCAGCAGCATCCTAGCGGGAGGGTATGACAATGAGCAGTTCTTC. Drawing the rest from reference TRBV7-3 and TRBJ2-1, the complete variable domain is GAGVSQTPSNKVTEKGKYVELRCDPISGHTALYWYRQSLGQGPEFLIYFQGTGAADDSGLPNDRFFAVRPEGSVSTLKIQRTERGDSAVYLCASSILAGGYDNEQFFGPGTRLTVL.

This chain joins TRBV29-1 and TRBJ1-2, with TRBD1 identical over 9 bases. The V segment lost 7 bases and the J segment 8 bases; nucleotides outside the gene matches: 8. Germline V gene sequence: CDR1 SQVTM, CDR2 ANQGSEA. The CDR3 totals 12 residues. The CDR3 DNA sequence: TGCAGCGCACGGGACAGGGAAAAGGGCTACACCTTC. This translates into CSARDREKGYTF. Filled out from reference TRBV29-1 and TRBJ1-2, the complete variable domain reads SAVISQKPSRDICQRGTSLTIQCQVDSQVTMMFWYRQQPGQSLTLIATANQGSEATYESGFVIDKFPISRPNLTFSTLTVSNMSPEDSSIYLCSARDREKGYTFGSGTRLTVV.

The chain combines TRBV7-2 with TRBJ1-2; TRBD1 agrees at 7 bases. The CDR3 runs to 15 residues. CDR1 and CDR2 from the germline V gene are SGHTA and FQGNSA. V lost 5 bases and J lost 7; bases outside the gene matches: 13. DNA of the CDR3: TGTGCCAGCAGCCCCCAACCGACAGGGAGCGGTGGCTACACCTTC. This codes for CASSPQPTGSGGYTF.

J is TRBJ1-3 and V is TRBV6-5; 8 bases match TRBD1. The CDR3 loop spans 16 amino acids. Germline assignment: CDR1 MNHEY and CDR2 SVGAGI. The ends lost 2 bases at V and 0 bases at J; junction bases unmatched: 3. DNA of the CDR3: TGTGCCAGCAGTTACAGACAGGGGAGCTCTGGAAACACCATATATTTT. Protein: CASSYRQGSSGNTIYF.

This rearrangement joins TRBV10-3 to TRBJ2-1; 8 nucleotides agree with TRBD2. Germline values: CDR1 ENHRY, CDR2 SYGVKD. V shed 4 bases and J 7 bases; nucleotides not matched to a gene: 6. The CDR3 loop spans 14 amino acids. For the CDR3, the DNA is TGTGCCATCAGTGTCAGCGGGAGTCAAAATGAGCAGTTCTTC. Translation gives CAISVSGSQNEQFF.

The chain uses TRBV19 and TRBJ1-2, with a tentative D call TRBD1 (5 bases). The germline V and J ends were trimmed by 5 bases and 8 bases, with 21 bases remaining between them. The CDR3 spans 15 residues. CDR1 and CDR2 from the germline V gene are LNHDA and SQIVND (reference sequence). The DNA of the CDR3 is TGTGCCAGTAGTTACCGGGACTTAACCAAGAGGGGCTACACCTTC. It translates to CASSYRDLTKRGYTF. Drawing the rest from reference TRBV19 and TRBJ1-2, the complete variable domain is DGGITQSPKYLFRKEGQNVTLSCEQNLNHDAMYWYRQDPGQGLRLIYYSQIVNDFQKGDIAEGYSVSREKKESFPLTVTSAQKNPTAFYLCASSYRDLTKRGYTFGSGTRLTVV.